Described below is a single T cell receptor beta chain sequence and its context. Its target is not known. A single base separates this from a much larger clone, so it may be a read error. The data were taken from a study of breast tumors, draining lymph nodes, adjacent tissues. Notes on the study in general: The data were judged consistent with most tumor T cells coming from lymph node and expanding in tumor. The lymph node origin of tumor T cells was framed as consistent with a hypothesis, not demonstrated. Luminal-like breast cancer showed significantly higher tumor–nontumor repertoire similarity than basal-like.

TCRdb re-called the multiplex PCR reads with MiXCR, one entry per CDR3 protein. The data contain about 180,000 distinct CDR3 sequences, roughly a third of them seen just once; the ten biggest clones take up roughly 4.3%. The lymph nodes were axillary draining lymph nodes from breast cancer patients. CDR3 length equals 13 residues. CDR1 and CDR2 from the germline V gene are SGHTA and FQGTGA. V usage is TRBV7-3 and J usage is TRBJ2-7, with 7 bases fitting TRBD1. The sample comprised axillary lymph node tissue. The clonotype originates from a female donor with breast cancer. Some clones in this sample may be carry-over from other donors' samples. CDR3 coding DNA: TGTTCCAGCAGCTTAACAGGGGACCACGAGCAGTACTTC. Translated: CSSSLTGDHEQYF. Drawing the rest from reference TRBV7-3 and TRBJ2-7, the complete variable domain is GAGVSQTPSNKVTEKGKYVELRCDPISGHTALYWYRQSLGQGPEFLIYFQGTGAADDSGLPNDRFFAVRPEGSVSTLKIQRTERGDSAVYLCSSSLTGDHEQYFGPGTRLTVT.